The next 7 T cell receptor beta chains were all read from a single sample in a study of graft-versus-host responses after intestinal transplantation (dated by TCRdb to about 2021). Which antigens these TCRs recognize remains unknown. Library prep was done by the immunoSEQ multiplex PCR assay. TCRdb holds this immuneACCESS table with in-frame rearrangements only. Some clones are missing; in checked studies, unresolved V genes explain under half, and the rest has no known cause. The sample has 85,000 to 90,000 clones on record, just under 95% of them singletons. Clones ranked in the top ten supply 0.3% to 0.35% of the sample. Interpreted using the paper, the time point label stands for: cells obtained before transplantation from donor or recipient. The source material was unstimulated CD4+ T cells sorted from spleen or lymph node cells, sampled before intestinal transplant. These TCRs come from a human donor who received an intestinal transplant.

J is TRBJ2-7 and V is TRBV4-2; D is uncertain. Per germline, CDR1 LGHNA and CDR2 YNFKEQ. This CDR3 contains 15 residues. The V end lost 1 base, the J end lost 0 bases, and 10 bases lay between the germline ends. The CDR3 region has the DNA TGTGCCAGCAGCCAAGCTCGCGGAAACTCCTACGAGCAGTACTTC. Translating gives CASSQARGNSYEQYF.

The V call is TRBV10-3, the J call TRBJ1-2; D may be TRBD1 (5 bases). Trimming shortened V by 2 bases and J by 8 bases, and 24 bases separated the two germline ends. The CDR3 has 17 amino acids. The V gene's germline CDR1 is ENHRY and CDR2 SYGVKD. For the CDR3, the DNA is TGTGCCATCAGTGAGAACCGGGGGATAGACCGATCGGACGGCTACACCTTC. Its translation is CAISENRGIDRSDGYTF.

The chain has TRBV19 and TRBJ2-2, with 7 bases identical to TRBD2. The junction had 9 bases not matched to a gene; V was cut back by 5 bases and J by 6 bases. Looked up from germline, CDR1 is LNHDA and CDR2 is SQIVND (reference sequence). This CDR3 is 15 amino acids long. The CDR3 DNA reads TGTGCCAGTAGTTGGGACTACATTGATGCCGGGGAGCTGTTTTTT. Translation gives CASSWDYIDAGELFF.

This chain links TRBV5-6 with TRBJ1-1; 9 bases align to TRBD1. Trimming removed 1 base from V and 5 bases from J; junction bases left unmatched: 9. The germline V gene has CDR1 SGHDT and CDR2 YYEEEE. CDR3 length equals 16 residues. Here the CDR3 DNA reads TGTGCCAGCAGCTTGTTCGACAGGGGGACCGTGACTGAAGCTTTCTTT. This codes for CASSLFDRGTVTEAFF. The variable domain in full, with the rest retrieved from reference TRBV5-6 and TRBJ1-1, is DAGVTQSPTHLIKTRGQQVTLRCSPKSGHDTVSWYQQALGQGPQFIFQYYEEEERQRGNFPDRFSGHQFPNYSSELNVNALLLGDSALYLCASSLFDRGTVTEAFFGQGTRLTVV.

This chain links TRBV15 with TRBJ2-2, with 8 bases matching TRBD1. Germline V CDR1 and CDR2: LNHNV, YYDKDF (reference sequence). This CDR3 contains 15 residues. Trimming removed 6 bases from V and 3 bases from J; junction bases left unmatched: 6. This chain's CDR3 is CATSTGQAYTGELFF. CDR3 nucleotides: TGTGCCACCAGTACGGGACAGGCCTACACCGGGGAGCTGTTTTTT. The full variable domain, completed using reference TRBV15 and TRBJ2-2, is DAMVIQNPRYQVTQFGKPVTLSCSQTLNHNVMYWYQQKSSQAPKLLFHYYDKDFNNEADTPDNFQSRRPNTSFCFLDIRSPGLGDTAMYLCATSTGQAYTGELFFGEGSRLTVL.

This rearrangement joins TRBV9 to TRBJ2-1, with no clear D. Germline V lookup: CDR1 SGDLS, CDR2 YYNGEE. Trimming left V 0 bases short and J 7 bases short, with 11 bases between. The CDR3 length is 14 residues. In nucleotides, the CDR3 is TGTGCCAGCAGCGTAGCCGAGCACGTAAATGAGCAGTTCTTC. Amino acid sequence: CASSVAEHVNEQFF.

J is TRBJ1-6 and V is TRBV5-1, with a possible D match to TRBD1 (5 bases). Per germline, CDR1 SGHRS and CDR2 YFSETQ. V lost 4 bases, J lost 0 bases, and 17 bases lay in between. This CDR3 has 18 residues. The CDR3 coding sequence is TGCGCCAGCAGCACTGGGGACCTTAGTAGCTCCTATAATTCACCCCTCCACTTT. This translates into CASSTGDLSSSYNSPLHF.